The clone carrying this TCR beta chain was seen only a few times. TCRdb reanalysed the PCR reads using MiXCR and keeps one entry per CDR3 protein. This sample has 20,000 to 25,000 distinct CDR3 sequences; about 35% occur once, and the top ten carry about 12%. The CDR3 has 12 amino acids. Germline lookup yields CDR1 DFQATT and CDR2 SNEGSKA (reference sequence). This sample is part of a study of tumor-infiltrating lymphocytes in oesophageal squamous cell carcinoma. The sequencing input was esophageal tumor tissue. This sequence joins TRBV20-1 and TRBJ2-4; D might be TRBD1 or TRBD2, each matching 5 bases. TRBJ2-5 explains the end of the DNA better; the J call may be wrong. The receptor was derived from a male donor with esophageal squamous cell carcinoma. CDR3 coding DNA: TGCAGTGCTAGCGGGACGCAAGAGACCCAGTACTTC. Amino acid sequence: CSASGTQETQYF.